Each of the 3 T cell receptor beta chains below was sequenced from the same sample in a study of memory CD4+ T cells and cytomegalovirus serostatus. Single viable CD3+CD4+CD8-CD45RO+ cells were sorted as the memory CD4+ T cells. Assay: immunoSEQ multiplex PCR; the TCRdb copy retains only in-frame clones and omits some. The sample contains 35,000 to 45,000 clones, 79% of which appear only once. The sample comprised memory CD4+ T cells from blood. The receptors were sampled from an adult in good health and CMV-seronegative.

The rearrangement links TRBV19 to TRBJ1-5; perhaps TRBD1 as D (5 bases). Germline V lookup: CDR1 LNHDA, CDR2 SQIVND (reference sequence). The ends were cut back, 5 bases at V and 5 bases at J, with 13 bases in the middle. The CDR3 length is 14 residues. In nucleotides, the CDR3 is TGTGCCAGTAGTCCCGACAAGGGGCATCAGCCCCAGCATTTT. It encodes CASSPDKGHQPQHF.

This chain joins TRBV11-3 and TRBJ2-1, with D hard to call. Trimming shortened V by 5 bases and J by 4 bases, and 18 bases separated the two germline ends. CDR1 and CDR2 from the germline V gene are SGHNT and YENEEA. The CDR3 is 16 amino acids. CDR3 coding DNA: TGTGCCAGCAGCCCCCCGTCCTTGATCCCTTACAATGAGCAGTTCTTC. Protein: CASSPPSLIPYNEQFF.

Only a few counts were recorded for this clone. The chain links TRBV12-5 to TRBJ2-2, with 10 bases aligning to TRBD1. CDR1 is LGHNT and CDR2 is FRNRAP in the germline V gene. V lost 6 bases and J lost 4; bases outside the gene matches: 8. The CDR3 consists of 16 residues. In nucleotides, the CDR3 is TGTGCTAGTGGATCGGGACAGGGGAGGGGCACCGGGGAGCTGTTTTTT. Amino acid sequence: CASGSGQGRGTGELFF.